One and the same sample provided the 21 T cell receptor beta chains below, sequenced in a study of T cell repertoires in cytomegalovirus infection. One entry per CDR3 protein, called by TCRdb with MiXCR from the reads. Of roughly 500,000 distinct CDR3 sequences in the sample, around a third were seen once. For these TCRs, the target antigens are not known. The source was cultured PBMCs, collected from culture after CMV antigen stimulation. Receptors were obtained from a human donor in good health (CMV status not recorded). Some clones in this sample may be carry-over from other donors' samples.

The gene calls are TRBV20-1 and TRBJ2-2; 8 nucleotides align to TRBD1. Losses at the gene ends were 6 bases for V and 4 bases for J; bases not matched to a gene: 7. The CDR3 has 14 residues. The germline CDR1 and CDR2 sequences are DFQATT and SNEGSKA (reference sequence). This CDR3 is CSATGGRSTGELFF. The DNA for the CDR3 is TGCAGTGCAACAGGGGGTCGGAGCACCGGGGAGCTGTTTTTT.

This clonotype has just a few counts. The genes are TRBV20-1 and TRBJ2-1, with a tentative D call TRBD2 (6 bases). Trimming left V 1 base short and J 9 bases short, with 13 bases between. In germline, CDR1 is DFQATT, CDR2 SNEGSKA (reference sequence). The CDR3 is 13 amino acids. The CDR3 coding sequence is TGCAGTGCTAGAGTCCGGGGAGGAACTGAGCAGTTCTTC. Residues: CSARVRGGTEQFF.

This clonotype has just a few counts. CDR3 DNA sequence: TGTGCTAGTTCCATCGGAGGGAGCTCCTACGAGCAGTACGTC. Amino acid sequence: CASSIGGSSYEQYV. The genes are TRBV12-5 and TRBJ2-7, with TRBD2 as a possible D gene (6 bases). This CDR3 region has 14 residues. Between the trimmed V and J ends, which lost 8 bases and 0 bases, there was a span of 14 bases. From germline, CDR1 is LGHNT and CDR2 FRNRAP.

V gene TRBV20-1 combines with J gene TRBJ2-3; D is unresolved. V was shortened by 0 bases and J by 1 base, with 11 bases between the two germline ends. This CDR3 is 15 amino acids long. CDR1 is DFQATT and CDR2 is SNEGSKA in the germline V gene (reference sequence). The chain's CDR3 is CSARDLKRRTDTQYF. CDR3 DNA sequence: TGCAGTGCTAGAGATCTCAAGAGGCGCACAGATACGCAGTATTTT.

This rearrangement joins TRBV10-3 to TRBJ2-5; D gene unclear. CDR3 length: 13 amino acids. The V gene's germline CDR1 is ENHRY and CDR2 SYGVKD. Trimming removed 8 bases at V and 1 base at J, with 11 bases between. The DNA for the CDR3 is TGTGCCATCGGGGAAGGGTCCCAAGAGACCCAGTACTTC. Its translation: CAIGEGSQETQYF.

This chain links TRBV25-1 with TRBJ2-7; 7 positions match TRBD1. V lost 3 bases and J lost 4; bases outside the gene matches: 3. This CDR3 has 13 amino acids. CDR1 is MGHDK and CDR2 is SYGVNS in the germline V gene. CDR3 protein: CASSEGTEYEQYV. The CDR3 nucleotides read TGTGCCAGCAGTGAGGGGACAGAGTACGAGCAGTACGTC.

This clonotype was seen repeatedly, ten times or more. This chain links TRBV7-6 with TRBJ2-7; 10 nucleotides align to TRBD2. In germline, CDR1 is SGHVS, CDR2 FNYEAQ. The J segment lost 6 bases and the V segment lost 2 bases, leaving 4 bases of the junction unmatched. The CDR3 covers 14 residues. CDR3 DNA: TGTGCCAGCAGCTTACTAGCGGGAGAGGGCGAGCAGTACGTC. Encoded protein: CASSLLAGEGEQYV.

This clonotype has only a few counts. V gene TRBV11-3 combines with J gene TRBJ2-3, with D possibly being TRBD2 (5 bases). The CDR3 is 16 amino acids. Trimming took 0 bases from V and 4 from J, leaving 14 bases between them. The V gene's germline CDR1 is SGHNT and CDR2 YENEEA. The CDR3 DNA follows: TGTGCCAGCAGCTTAGATATGCTAGCTTGGCCAGATACGCAGTATTTT. It encodes CASSLDMLAWPDTQYF.

The CDR3 sequence is CASSGLAENEQFF. CDR3 DNA: TGTGCCAGCAGCGGACTAGCGGAAAACGAGCAGTTCTTC. This chain links TRBV7-2 with TRBJ2-1; 10 nucleotides line up with TRBD2. The CDR3 is 13 residues long. The V gene end was trimmed by 5 bases and the J gene end by 10 bases; junction bases not matched to a gene: 5. Germline CDR1 and CDR2: SGHTA and FQGNSA.

The chain joins TRBV6-2 or TRBV6-3 to TRBJ1-5; D gene uncertain. Germline V gene sequence: CDR1 MNHEY, CDR2 SVGEGT. Deletions cut 3 bases from V and 1 base from J, with 7 bases between. The CDR3 is 14 residues long. DNA for the CDR3: TGTGCCAGCAGTTATCTGGGAAGCAATCAGCCCCAGCATTTT. Its translation is CASSYLGSNQPQHF.

This clonotype was detected ten times or more. This chain joins TRBV7-2 and TRBJ2-1, with 11 bases lining up with TRBD2. V dropped 5 bases and J dropped 0; count of bases not matched to a gene: 3. CDR3 length: 16 amino acids. Germline V CDR1 and CDR2: SGHTA, FQGNSA. CDR3 coding DNA: TGTGCCAGCAGCGCAACTAGCGGGAGCTCCTACAATGAGCAGTTCTTC. Translated: CASSATSGSSYNEQFF.

This clonotype was recorded a few times. The J gene is TRBJ1-5, the V gene TRBV6-2 or TRBV6-3; TRBD1 might be the D (6 bases). Trimming stripped 7 bases from V and 3 bases from J, with 13 bases between. This CDR3 spans 14 amino acids. Germline CDR1 MNHEY, CDR2 SVGEGT. The chain's CDR3 is CASNGQYLNQPQHF. The CDR3 DNA follows: TGTGCCAGCAATGGACAGTACCTCAATCAGCCCCAGCATTTT.

This chain joins TRBV19 and TRBJ2-7, with D perhaps assigned TRBD1 or TRBD2 (5 bases each). Germline lookup yields CDR1 LNHDA and CDR2 SQIVND (reference sequence). This CDR3 has 14 residues. Trimming shortened V by 5 bases and J by 2 bases, and 13 bases separated the two germline ends. For the CDR3, the DNA is TGTGCCAGTAGTTTTGGGGACGGAACCTACGAGCAGTACTTC. Its translation is CASSFGDGTYEQYF.

This rearrangement joins TRBV5-1 to TRBJ2-1; a possible D gene is TRBD2 (6 bases). From germline, CDR1 is SGHRS and CDR2 YFSETQ. V was trimmed by 0 bases and J by 4 bases, leaving 14 bases between them. The CDR3 runs to 16 residues. The CDR3 DNA follows: TGCGCCAGCAGCTTGGTTGATAGCGGTTTTTACAATGAGCAGTTCTTC. Protein product: CASSLVDSGFYNEQFF.

This clonotype was counted only a few times. The chain joins TRBV27 to TRBJ2-3, with 7 bases aligning to TRBD1. Germline-derived CDR1 and CDR2 are MNHEY and SMNVEV (reference sequence). The CDR3 is made up of 14 amino acids. V was clipped by 7 bases and J by 3 bases; unmatched bases: 7. This CDR3 is CASKRQGGTDTQYF. CDR3 sequence (DNA): TGTGCCAGCAAGAGACAGGGCGGAACAGATACGCAGTATTTT.

This clonotype occurred many times. The chain links TRBV7-2 to TRBJ1-1; D is possibly TRBD1 (6 bases). V was trimmed by 6 bases and J by 4 bases, leaving 15 bases between them. The CDR3 covers 14 residues. CDR1 and CDR2 from the germline V gene are SGHTA and FQGNSA. The CDR3 bases are TGTGCCAGCAGGTGGAATCAGGGGATCACTGAAGCTTTCTTT. Protein sequence: CASRWNQGITEAFF.

The gene calls are TRBV7-8 and TRBJ1-2; TRBD1 aligns across 8 bases. Germline values: CDR1 SGHVS, CDR2 FQNEAQ. This CDR3 has 16 amino acids. Trimming cost V 5 bases and J 3 bases; bases outside gene matches: 11. This CDR3 reads CASSPGQATSDYGYTF. CDR3 sequence (DNA): TGTGCCAGCAGCCCGGGACAGGCGACCTCTGACTATGGCTACACCTTC.

The V gene is TRBV7-2, the J gene TRBJ2-1; 9 bases line up with TRBD2. CDR1 and CDR2 from the germline V gene are SGHTA and FQGNSA. The CDR3 is 15 amino acids. J was trimmed by 6 bases and V by 4 bases; bases with no gene match: 7. The DNA for the CDR3 is TGTGCCAGCAGCTCAGCGGGAGGACACGGCAATGAGCAGTTCTTC. The encoded protein is CASSSAGGHGNEQFF.

Only a few counts were recorded for this clonotype. V usage is TRBV6-6 and J usage is TRBJ2-7, with D hard to call. The V gene's germline CDR1 is MNHNY and CDR2 SVGAGI (reference sequence). The CDR3 length is 14 residues. V was cut by 11 bases and J by 4 bases, with 21 bases left in between. For the CDR3, the DNA is TGTGCCGCCCGTCCCAGTGAGGAGATGTACGAGCAGTACTTC. This translates into CAARPSEEMYEQYF.

J is TRBJ2-7 and V is TRBV7-4; possibly TRBD1 for D (6 bases). Per germline, CDR1 SGHVT and CDR2 SQSDAQ. This CDR3 region has 13 residues. CDR3 in amino acids: CASSLAGANEQFV. As DNA, the CDR3 is TGTGCCAGCAGCTTAGCGGGGGCGAACGAGCAGTTCGTC.

The rearrangement uses TRBV4-3 and TRBJ1-2; D gene uncertain. Germline CDR1 reads LGHNA; CDR2 reads YSLEER. The CDR3 covers 15 residues. Trimming stripped 0 bases from V and 4 bases from J, with 12 bases between. CDR3 in DNA: TGCGCCAGCAGCCAAGATCTGACCTCCTCCTATGGCTACACCTTC. Translating it yields CASSQDLTSSYGYTF.